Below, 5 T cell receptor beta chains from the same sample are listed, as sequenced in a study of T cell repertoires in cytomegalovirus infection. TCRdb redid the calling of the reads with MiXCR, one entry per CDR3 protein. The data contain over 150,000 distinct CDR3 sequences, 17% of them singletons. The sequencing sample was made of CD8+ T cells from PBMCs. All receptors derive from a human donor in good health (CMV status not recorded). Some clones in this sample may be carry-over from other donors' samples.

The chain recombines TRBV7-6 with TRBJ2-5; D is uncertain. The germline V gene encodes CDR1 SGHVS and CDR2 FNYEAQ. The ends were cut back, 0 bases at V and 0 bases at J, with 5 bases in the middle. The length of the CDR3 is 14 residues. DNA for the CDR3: TGTGCCAGCAGCTTAGCGCGGTACCAAGAGACCCAGTACTTC. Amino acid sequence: CASSLARYQETQYF.

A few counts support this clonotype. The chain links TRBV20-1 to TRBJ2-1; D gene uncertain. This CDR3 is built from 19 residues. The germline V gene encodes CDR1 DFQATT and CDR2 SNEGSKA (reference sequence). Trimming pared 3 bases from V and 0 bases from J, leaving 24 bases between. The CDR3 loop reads CSASLIGPFTSSSYNEQFF. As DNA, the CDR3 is TGCAGTGCTAGTTTAATCGGACCATTTACTTCGAGCTCCTACAATGAGCAGTTCTTC.

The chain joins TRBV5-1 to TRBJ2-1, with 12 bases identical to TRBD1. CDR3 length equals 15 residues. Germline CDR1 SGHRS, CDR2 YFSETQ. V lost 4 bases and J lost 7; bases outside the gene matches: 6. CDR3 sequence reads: CASSPGQGARNEQFF. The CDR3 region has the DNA TGCGCCAGCAGCCCGGGACAGGGGGCGAGGAATGAGCAGTTCTTC.

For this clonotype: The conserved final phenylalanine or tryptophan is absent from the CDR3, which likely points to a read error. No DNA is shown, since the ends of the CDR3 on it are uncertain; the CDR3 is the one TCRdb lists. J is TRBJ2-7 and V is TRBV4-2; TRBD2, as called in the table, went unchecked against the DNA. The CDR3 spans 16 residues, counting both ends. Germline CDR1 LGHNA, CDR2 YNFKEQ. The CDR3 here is CASSQDEGGTSGGLLG.

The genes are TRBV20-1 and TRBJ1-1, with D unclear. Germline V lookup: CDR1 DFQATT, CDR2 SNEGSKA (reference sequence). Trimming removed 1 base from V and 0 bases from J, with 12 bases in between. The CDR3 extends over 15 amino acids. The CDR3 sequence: CSARATGSLNTEAFF. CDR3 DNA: TGCAGTGCTAGAGCTACGGGGAGCTTGAACACTGAAGCTTTCTTT.